Included here is one T cell receptor beta chain sequence, with context. Its antigen remains undetermined. Per-base qualities were not stored, and no clone one base away is much larger. Libraries came from the immunoSEQ multiplex PCR assay. RNA was extracted from all samples and reverse transcribed into cDNA, which served as template for TCR sequencing. SuperScript III was used to make first-strand cDNA, primed with a 2:1 mix of oligo-dT and random hexamers. A synthetic immune receptor repertoire was used to measure amplification bias, and any remaining bias was corrected computationally. As for how the authors treated the data: Raw reads were preprocessed to remove errors, and CDR3 was defined by IMGT conventions from the conserved cysteine to phenylalanine. Clonality was calculated as 1 minus Shannon entropy normalized by log2 of the number of productive unique TCRs. Whether each scalp clone was CD4 or CD8 was inferred by checking scalp TCRbeta sequences against the CD4 and CD8 repertoires from sorted blood. TCRdb mirrors the immuneACCESS table, restricted to in-frame sequences. Some clones are absent from its copies; in checked studies, under half trace to an unresolved V gene, and the reason for the others is unknown. The DNA gave D and trimming, while V, J and clone size come from that table. The sample has some 58,000 clones on record, approximately 44% of them singletons. Over 20% of the sample is in the top ten clones.

The germline V gene (reference sequence) specifies SEHNR as CDR1 and FQNEAQ as CDR2. Germline trimming amounts to 4 bases on V and 7 bases on J, with 7 as the count of junction bases outside the gene matches. CDR3 length: 14 amino acids, cysteine to phenylalanine. Left in the record is the CDR3 DNA by itself, 42 bases read in frame from the first base. The data originate from a study of CD8+ T cells in alopecia areata (dated by TCRdb to about 2018). Study-level background: The treated patients took part in an open-label pilot trial in which moderate-to-severe alopecia areata was treated with oral tofacitinib at 5 to 10 mg twice daily. Patients received tofacitinib for 6 to 18 months and were then followed off drug for 6 months to check for delayed response and recurrence. For the treated patients, the SALT score, which quantifies what percentage of scalp surface area is affected, served as the measure of disease severity. High-throughput TCRbeta sequencing was used to examine T cell clonal expansion in alopecia areata in both the C3H/HeJ mouse model and human patients. In humans, TCRbeta sequencing was performed on scalp tissue and on sorted CD4+ and CD8+ peripheral blood T cells from healthy controls and from patients with patchy or totalis/universalis alopecia areata. Biopsies were taken from tofacitinib-treated patients at baseline and again at 4 and 24 weeks into treatment, and several of those patients also had a later scalp biopsy. Scalp clonality was compared across normal scalp (n=4), patchy alopecia areata scalp (n=8), and alopecia totalis/universalis scalp (n=8). RNA was obtained with the PAXgene miRNA kit for fixed scalp, the miRNeasy kit for PBMCs, and the RNeasy kit for mouse skin. TCRbeta CDR3 regions were amplified by immunoSEQ multiplex PCR using 35 Vbeta forward and 13 Jbeta reverse primers. Study-wide findings and limitations: Unlike mouse skin, where gammadelta T cells dominate, normal human skin contains resident alphabeta T cells that get sequenced too, which complicates analysis of the scalp TCR repertoire. Shared TCR sequences between patients were less evident than in mice, which may be partly attributable to HLA diversity in the patient population. Many expanded lesional clones persisted in scalp and blood during tofacitinib treatment, which may partly explain relapse after stopping treatment. Tofacitinib significantly lowered scalp clonality and the number of expanded CD8+ clones among the top 100 scalp clones. Because the treated cohort was small and had only one nonresponder, larger studies are needed to examine links between baseline CD8+ expansion and response. Higher clonality and more expanded CD8+ clones were observed in lesional scalp than in normal scalp, particularly in alopecia totalis/universalis, a finding suggestive of antigenic drive.

In light of the paper, this sample's treatment or condition label describes: oral pan-JAK inhibitor, 5-10 mg twice daily. Lesional scalp punch biopsies and peripheral blood were obtained from alopecia areata patients. PBMCs were separated by density centrifugation and stained for CD3, CD4 and CD8, after which CD4+ and CD8+ T cells were sorted on a FACSAria. Sequencing used CD8+ T cells sorted from blood, obtained at approximately week 36, from a patient treated with tofacitinib. The V and J genes are TRBV7-9 and TRBJ2-5; TRBD1 agrees with 9 junctional bases. This clonotype was obtained from a human donor with alopecia areata. The CDR3 reads CASSSTGGQGTQYF. The DNA sequence reads TGTGCCAGCAGCTCTACAGGGGGCCAGGGGACCCAGTACTTC.